This passage covers 11 T cell receptor beta chains from one sample sequenced in a study of CD8+ T cells in alopecia areata. Reverse transcription of extracted RNA yielded cDNA, which provided the sequencing template. Clones were read by immunoSEQ multiplex PCR, and TCRdb kept only the in-frame ones, dropping some. Of hundreds of thousands of clones in the sample, about 62% were seen once. As for treatment: oral pan-JAK inhibitor, 5-10 mg twice daily. Source: CD4+ T cells sorted from blood, taken around week 53, from a patient treated with tofacitinib. These TCRs come from a human donor with alopecia areata.

The chain employs TRBV25-1 and TRBJ2-2, with D unresolved. The CDR3 runs to 13 residues. Trimming cost V 0 bases and J 7 bases, with 6 bases left between them. Germline V lookup: CDR1 MGHDK, CDR2 SYGVNS. CDR3 loop: CASSEYRSGELFF. CDR3 DNA sequence: TGTGCCAGCAGTGAATATAGAAGCGGGGAGCTGTTTTTT.

The V call is TRBV9, the J call TRBJ2-7, with TRBD2 as a possible D gene (5 bases). Germline V gene sequence: CDR1 SGDLS, CDR2 YYNGEE. The CDR3 consists of 12 residues. V shed 0 bases and J shed 7 bases, with 8 bases lying between them. The CDR3, as DNA: TGTGCCAGCAGCGTAGGAGAGGGAGAGCAGTACTTC. Translated, it gives CASSVGEGEQYF.

Only a few counts were recorded for this clone. The chain recombines TRBV4-1 with TRBJ2-7; weak D call: TRBD2 (6 bases). This CDR3 contains 14 residues. Trimming pared 1 base from V and 3 bases from J, leaving 10 bases between. Germline-derived CDR1 and CDR2 are MGHRA and YSYEKL. CDR3 sequence (DNA): TGCGCCAGCAGCCAAGTGCGGGGTTACTACGAGCAGTACTTC. Amino acids: CASSQVRGYYEQYF.

V is TRBV30 and J is TRBJ2-5, with TRBD1 matching over 9 bases. The CDR3 consists of 16 residues. CDR1 and CDR2 from the germline V gene are GTSNPN and SVGIG (reference sequence). The V segment lost 2 bases and the J segment 6 bases; nucleotides outside the gene matches: 13. CDR3 nucleotides: TGTGCCTGGAGTCCCATGTCCCTCGGACAGGGGAAGACCCAGTACTTC. As protein: CAWSPMSLGQGKTQYF.

Details on this clone: The junction differs from germline at one of its ends, possibly a read error. The chain couples TRBV7-7 to TRBJ2-5, with D possibly being TRBD2 (5 bases). This CDR3 has 14 amino acids. Per germline, CDR1 SSHAT and CDR2 FNYEAQ (reference sequence). CDR3 nucleotide sequence: TGTGCTAGCAGCCGGACTCTGGCGGAAGAGACCCAGTACTTC. It codes for CASSRTLAEETQYF.

The chain is built from TRBV19 and TRBJ1-2; no firm D call. CDR1 and CDR2 (germline): LNHDA, SQIVND (reference sequence). The CDR3 spans 12 residues. The V end was cut by 5 bases, the J end by 3 bases, with 7 bases between. CDR3 sequence reads: CASSGGDYGYTF. CDR3 DNA: TGTGCCAGTAGTGGCGGGGACTATGGCTACACCTTC. Full variable domain (rest looked up from reference TRBV19 and TRBJ1-2): DGGITQSPKYLFRKEGQNVTLSCEQNLNHDAMYWYRQDPGQGLRLIYYSQIVNDFQKGDIAEGYSVSREKKESFPLTVTSAQKNPTAFYLCASSGGDYGYTFGSGTRLTVV.

This chain joins TRBV2 and TRBJ2-5, with D unresolved. This CDR3 comprises 12 residues. Germline CDR1 and CDR2: SNHLY and FYNNEI. Trimming pared 6 bases from V and 1 base from J, leaving 6 bases between. The CDR3 nucleotides are TGTGCCAGCAGGACCTTCCAAGAGACCCAGTACTTC. Encoded protein: CASRTFQETQYF.

The chain couples TRBV25-1 to TRBJ1-5; D unclear. Germline V gene sequence: CDR1 MGHDK, CDR2 SYGVNS. This CDR3 comprises 15 residues. V was shortened by 1 base and J by 3 bases, with 10 bases between the two germline ends. In DNA form, the CDR3 reads TGTGCCAGCAGTGAATCAGGACGGGACAATCAGCCCCAGCATTTT. Amino acid sequence: CASSESGRDNQPQHF.

This rearrangement joins TRBV7-2 to TRBJ1-6, with D tentatively TRBD1 (6 bases). There are 13 residues in the CDR3. Between the trimmed V and J ends, which lost 5 bases and 10 bases, there was a span of 12 bases. CDR1 and CDR2 (germline): SGHTA, FQGNSA. CDR3 residues: CASSEGHYSPLHF. As DNA, the CDR3 is TGTGCCAGCAGCGAGGGACATTACTCACCCCTCCACTTT.

V is TRBV25-1 and J is TRBJ2-7; D remains ambiguous. The CDR3 extends over 15 amino acids. The germline gives CDR1 MGHDK, CDR2 SYGVNS. The V gene lost 5 bases and the J gene lost 3 bases, with 17 bases spanning the gap. The CDR3 DNA follows: TGTGCCAGCAGTCAATCCATGATTACGGGCTACGAGCAGTACTTC. Protein sequence: CASSQSMITGYEQYF.

On this clone itself: The same CDR3 also results from other DNA sequences found in this sample. V and J are TRBV6-5 and TRBJ2-5; no clear D gene. The CDR3 has 13 residues. V was shortened by 0 bases and J by 7 bases, with 9 bases between the two germline ends. Germline V gene data show CDR1 as MNHEY and CDR2 as SVGAGI. This chain's CDR3 is CASSYSGLGTQYF. DNA for the CDR3: TGTGCCAGCAGTTACTCGGGCCTGGGGACCCAGTACTTC.